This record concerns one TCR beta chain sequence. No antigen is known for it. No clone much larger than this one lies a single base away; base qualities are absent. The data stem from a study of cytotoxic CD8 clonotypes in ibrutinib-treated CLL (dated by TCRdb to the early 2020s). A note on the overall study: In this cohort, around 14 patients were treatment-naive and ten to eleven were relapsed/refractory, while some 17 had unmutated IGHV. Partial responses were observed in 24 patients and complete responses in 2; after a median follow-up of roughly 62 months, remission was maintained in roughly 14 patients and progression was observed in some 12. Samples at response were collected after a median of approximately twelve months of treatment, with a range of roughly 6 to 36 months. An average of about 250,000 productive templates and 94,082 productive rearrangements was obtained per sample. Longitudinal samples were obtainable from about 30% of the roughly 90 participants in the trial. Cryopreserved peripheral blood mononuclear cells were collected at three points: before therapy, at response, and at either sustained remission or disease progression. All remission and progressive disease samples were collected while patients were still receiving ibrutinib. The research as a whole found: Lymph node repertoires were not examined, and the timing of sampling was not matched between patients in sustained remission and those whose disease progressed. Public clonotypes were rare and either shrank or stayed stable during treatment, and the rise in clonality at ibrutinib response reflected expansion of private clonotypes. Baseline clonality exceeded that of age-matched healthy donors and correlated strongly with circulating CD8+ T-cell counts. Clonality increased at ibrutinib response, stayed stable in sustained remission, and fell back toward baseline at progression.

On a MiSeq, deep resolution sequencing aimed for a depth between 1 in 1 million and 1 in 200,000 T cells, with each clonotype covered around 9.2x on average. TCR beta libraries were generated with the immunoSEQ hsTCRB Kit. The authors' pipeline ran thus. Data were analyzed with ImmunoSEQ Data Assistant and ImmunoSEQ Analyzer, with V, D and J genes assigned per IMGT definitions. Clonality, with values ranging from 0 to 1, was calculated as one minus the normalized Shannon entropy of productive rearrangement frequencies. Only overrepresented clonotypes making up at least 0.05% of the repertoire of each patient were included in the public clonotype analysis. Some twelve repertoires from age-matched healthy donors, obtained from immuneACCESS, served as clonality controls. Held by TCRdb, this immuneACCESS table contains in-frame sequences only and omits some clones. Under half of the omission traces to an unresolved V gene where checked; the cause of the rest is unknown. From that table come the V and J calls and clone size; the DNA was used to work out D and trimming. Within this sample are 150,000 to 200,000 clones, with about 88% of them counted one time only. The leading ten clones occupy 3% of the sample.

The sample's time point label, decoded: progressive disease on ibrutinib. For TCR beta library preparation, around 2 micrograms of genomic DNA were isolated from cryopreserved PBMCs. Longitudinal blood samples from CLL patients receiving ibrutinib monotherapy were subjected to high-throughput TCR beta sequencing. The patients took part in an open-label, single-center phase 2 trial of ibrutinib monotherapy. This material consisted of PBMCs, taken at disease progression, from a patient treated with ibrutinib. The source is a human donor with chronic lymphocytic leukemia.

The CDR3 sequence is CASSEPRTSGNYEQYF. Read as DNA, the sequence is TGCGCCAGCAGTGAGCCACGGACTAGCGGAAACTACGAGCAGTACTTC. The sequence joins TRBV10-2 to TRBJ2-7, with 10 bases aligning to TRBD2. The germline V gene yields WSHSY for CDR1 and SAAADI for CDR2. Here V drops 2 bases and J drops 3 bases, and the junction holds 7 bases not matched to any gene. Counted from cysteine to phenylalanine, this CDR3 has 16 amino acids. Left in the record is the CDR3 DNA by itself, 48 bases read in frame from the first base.